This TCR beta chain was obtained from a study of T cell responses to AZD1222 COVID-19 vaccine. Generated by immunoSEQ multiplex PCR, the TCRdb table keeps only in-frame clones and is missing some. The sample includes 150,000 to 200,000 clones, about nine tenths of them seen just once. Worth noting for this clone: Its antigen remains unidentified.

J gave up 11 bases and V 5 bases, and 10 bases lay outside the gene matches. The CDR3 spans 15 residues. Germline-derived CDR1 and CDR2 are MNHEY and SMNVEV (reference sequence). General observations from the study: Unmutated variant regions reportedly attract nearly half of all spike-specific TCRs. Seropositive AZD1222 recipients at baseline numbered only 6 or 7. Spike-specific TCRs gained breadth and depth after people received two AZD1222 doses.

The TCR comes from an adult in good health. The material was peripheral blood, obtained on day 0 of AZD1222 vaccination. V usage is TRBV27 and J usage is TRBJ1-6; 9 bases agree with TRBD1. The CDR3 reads CASSPPGTGRAPLHF. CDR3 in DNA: TGTGCCAGCAGTCCGCCCGGGACAGGGAGGGCACCCCTCCACTTT.